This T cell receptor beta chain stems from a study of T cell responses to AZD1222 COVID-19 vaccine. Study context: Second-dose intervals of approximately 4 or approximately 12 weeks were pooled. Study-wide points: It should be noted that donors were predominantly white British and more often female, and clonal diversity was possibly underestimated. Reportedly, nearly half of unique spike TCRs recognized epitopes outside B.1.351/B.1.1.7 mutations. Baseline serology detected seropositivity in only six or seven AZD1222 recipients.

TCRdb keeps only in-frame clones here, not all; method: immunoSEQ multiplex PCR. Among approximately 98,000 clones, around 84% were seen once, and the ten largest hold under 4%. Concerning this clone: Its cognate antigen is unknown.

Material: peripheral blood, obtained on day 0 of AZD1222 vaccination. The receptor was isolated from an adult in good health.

As DNA, the CDR3 is TGTGCCTGGAGTGTTAAGCTTGCCGGGGGTCAGCCCCAGCATTTT. Translation gives CAWSVKLAGGQPQHF. This chain connects TRBV30 to TRBJ1-5, with a tentative D call TRBD1 (5 bases). CDR3 length: 15 residues. Trimming left V 0 bases short and J 6 bases short, with 15 bases between. Germline V CDR1 and CDR2: GTSNPN, SVGIG (reference sequence).